This T cell receptor beta chain was sequenced for a study of neurological immune-mediated disorders. The CDR3 covers 16 residues. The V gene end was trimmed by 6 bases and the J gene end by 4 bases; junction bases not matched to a gene: 11. Each CDR3 protein is one row after TCRdb ran MiXCR on the 5' RACE reads. Among more than 13,000 distinct CDR3 sequences listed, roughly a tenth were seen once. This clonotype was recorded many times. The TCR was taken from a woman aged 40 to 49 in good health. This rearrangement joins TRBV12-3 or TRBV12-4 to TRBJ2-1, with 8 bases identical to TRBD2. Sequencing was done on a sample of PBMCs. The CDR3 coding sequence is TGTGCCAGCAGCCCCCGAGGTAGCGGGATGTACAATGAGCAGTTCTTC. Its protein is CASSPRGSGMYNEQFF.